This T cell receptor beta chain was recorded in a study of response to subunit inactivated influenza vaccine. Notes on this clonotype: The antigen is undetermined.

There are 14 residues in the CDR3. J gave up 4 bases and V 5 bases, and 7 bases lay outside the gene matches. Germline assignment: CDR1 DFQATT and CDR2 SNEGSKA (reference sequence). TCRdb independently ran MiXCR on the RT-PCR reads; one entry per CDR3 protein. The table includes over 150,000 distinct CDR3 sequences, about 10% detected once. Whole-study findings and limits: Authors suggested each seasonal influenza vaccination recruits few new T cells.

This TCR derives from a man in his fifties or sixties who received an inactivated influenza vaccine. The rearrangement links TRBV20-1 to TRBJ2-3, with TRBD2 matching 9 bases. Sequenced material: CD8+ T cells sorted from PBMCs, taken around 2 years after vaccination. Here the CDR3 DNA reads TGCAGTGCTGCGCGGGGGGGTACCGCAGATACGCAGTATTTT. Its translation is CSAARGGTADTQYF.